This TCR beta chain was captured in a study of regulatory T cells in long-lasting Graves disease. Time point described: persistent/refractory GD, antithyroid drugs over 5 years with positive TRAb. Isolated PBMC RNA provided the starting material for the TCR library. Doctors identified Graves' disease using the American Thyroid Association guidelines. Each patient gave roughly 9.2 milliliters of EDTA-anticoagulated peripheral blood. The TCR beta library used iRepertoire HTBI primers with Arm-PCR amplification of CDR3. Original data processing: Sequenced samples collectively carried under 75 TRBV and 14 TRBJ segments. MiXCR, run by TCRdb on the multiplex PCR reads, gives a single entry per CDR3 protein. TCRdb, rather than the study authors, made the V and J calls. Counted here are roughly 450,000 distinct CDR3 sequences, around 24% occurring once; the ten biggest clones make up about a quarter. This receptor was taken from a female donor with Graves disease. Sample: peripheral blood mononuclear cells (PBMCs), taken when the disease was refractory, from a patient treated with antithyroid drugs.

CDR3 nucleotides: TGTGCCAGCAGCTTAGATCGGCTGAGGGTAGGCTATGGCTACACCTTC. Protein: CASSLDRLRVGYGYTF. This rearrangement joins TRBV7-2 to TRBJ1-2; D not resolved. The CDR3 totals 16 residues. The germline CDR1 and CDR2 sequences are SGHTA and FQGNSA. V lost 1 base to trimming and J lost 4 bases, with 16 bases between them.